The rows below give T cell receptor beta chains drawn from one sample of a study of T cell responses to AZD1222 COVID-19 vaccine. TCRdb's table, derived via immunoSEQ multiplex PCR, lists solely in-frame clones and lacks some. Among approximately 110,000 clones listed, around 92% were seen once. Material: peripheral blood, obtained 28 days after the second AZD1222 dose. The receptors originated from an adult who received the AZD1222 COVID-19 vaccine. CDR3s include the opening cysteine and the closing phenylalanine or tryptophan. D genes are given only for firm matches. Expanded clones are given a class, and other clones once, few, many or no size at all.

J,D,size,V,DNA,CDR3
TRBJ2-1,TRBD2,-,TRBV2,TGTGCCAGCAATCCCCCGGGACTAGCTCCCAGTGAGCAGTTCTTC,CASNPPGLAPSEQFF
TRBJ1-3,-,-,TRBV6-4,TGTGCCAGCAAAGAAACCCCGGAGGGGTTCTCTGGAAACACCATATATTTT,CASKETPEGFSGNTIYF
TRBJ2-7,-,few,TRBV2,TGTGCCAGCAGTATCTACGAGCAGTACTTC,CASSIYEQYF
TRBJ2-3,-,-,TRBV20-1,TGCAGTGCTAGAGCAGAGGATACGCAGTATTTT,CSARAEDTQYF
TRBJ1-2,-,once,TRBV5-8,TGTGCCAGCAGCCCGTTGGGGGTTGATGGCTACACCTTC,CASSPLGVDGYTF
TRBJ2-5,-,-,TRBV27,TGTGCCAGCAGGGACGGGAAGACCCAGTACTTC,CASRDGKTQYF
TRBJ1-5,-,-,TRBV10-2,TGCGCCAGCAGAATCGGGAATCAGCCCCAGCATTTT,CASRIGNQPQHF
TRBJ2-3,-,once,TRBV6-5,TGTGCCAGCAGTTACCGACAGGGAGGAATGGATACGCAGTATTTT,CASSYRQGGMDTQYF
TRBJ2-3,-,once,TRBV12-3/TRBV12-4,TGTGCCAGCAGGGGGGAGGATACGCAGTATTTT,CASRGEDTQYF
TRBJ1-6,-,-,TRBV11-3,TGTGCCAGCAGTTTGGACGGCTATTCACCCCTCCACTTT,CASSLDGYSPLHF
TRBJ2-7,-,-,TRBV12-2,TGTGCAAGAGTATCCCAGGTTGACAGGGGGATCAGGGAGCAGTACTTC,CARVSQVDRGIREQYF
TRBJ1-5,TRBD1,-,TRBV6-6,TGTGCCAGTATGACAGGGGATGCTCAGCCCCAGCATTTT,CASMTGDAQPQHF
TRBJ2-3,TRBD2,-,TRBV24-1,TGTGCCACCAGTGATCCGGGGGGGAGCACAGATACGCAGTATTTT,CATSDPGGSTDTQYF
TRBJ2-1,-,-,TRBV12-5,TGTGCTAGTGGTTTTTCCTACAATGAGCAGTTCTTC,CASGFSYNEQFF
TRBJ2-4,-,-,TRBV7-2,TGTGCCAGCAGCGTCCAGGGGAACCTAGCCAAAAACATTCAGTACTTC,CASSVQGNLAKNIQYF
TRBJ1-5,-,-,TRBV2,TGTGCCAGCAGTGAGCAGGGCGCGAGCAGGAATCAGCCCCAGCATTTT,CASSEQGASRNQPQHF
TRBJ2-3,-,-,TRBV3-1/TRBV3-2,TGTGCCAGCAGCCGGGACGACCGTCAGGCAGATACGCAGTATTTT,CASSRDDRQADTQYF
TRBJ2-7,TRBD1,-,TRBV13,TGTGCCAGCAGCTTAGGCCTAATTAGTCGGGAACCGACAGGGGAAAACTACGAGCAGTACTTC,CASSLGLISREPTGENYEQYF
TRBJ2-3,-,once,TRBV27,TGTGCCAGCACCCAAAGGTGGGGGGCGATAGATACGCAGTATTTT,CASTQRWGAIDTQYF
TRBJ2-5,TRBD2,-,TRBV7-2,TGTGCCAGCAGCTTGAGCGGGAGGGCCTATAATCAAGAGACCCAGTACTTC,CASSLSGRAYNQETQYF
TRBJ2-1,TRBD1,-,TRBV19,TGTGCCAGTAGTATGACAGGGGCCCCCCCGGTGTTCTTC,CASSMTGAPPVFF
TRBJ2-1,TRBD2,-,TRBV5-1,TGCGCCAGCAGCTTGGGGCCTAGCGGAACGATAAATGAGCAGTTCTTC,CASSLGPSGTINEQFF
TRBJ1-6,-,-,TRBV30,TGTGCCTGGAGTGCCTCGGGACCTAATAATTCACCCCTCCACTTT,CAWSASGPNNSPLHF
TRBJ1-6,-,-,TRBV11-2,TGTGCCAGCAGCTTAGATGTGGCGGGACTCTCCTATAATTCACCCCTCCACTTT,CASSLDVAGLSYNSPLHF
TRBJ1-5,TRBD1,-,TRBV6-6,TGTGCCAGCAGGCTACAGGGGTTAGGGCCCCAGCATTTT,CASRLQGLGPQHF
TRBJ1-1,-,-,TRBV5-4,TGTGCCAGCAGCTTTGACAGCAACACTGAAGCTTTCTTT,CASSFDSNTEAFF
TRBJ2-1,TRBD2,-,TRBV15,TGTGCCACCAGCAGCCCCGGGGGGGCGGGGGGATCCTACAATGAGCAGTTCTTC,CATSSPGGAGGSYNEQFF
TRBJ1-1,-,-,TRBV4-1,TGCGCCAGCCTGGGGCGGGGGAACACTGAAGCTTTCTTT,CASLGRGNTEAFF
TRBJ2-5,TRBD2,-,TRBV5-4,TGTGCCAGCAGCCAGACTAGCGGGATACAAGAGACCCAGTACTTC,CASSQTSGIQETQYF
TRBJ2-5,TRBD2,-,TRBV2,TGTGCCAGCAGACTAGCGGGGGCGCAAGAGACCCAGTACTTC,CASRLAGAQETQYF
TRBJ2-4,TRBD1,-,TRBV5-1,TGCGCCAGCAGCTCCGGACAGGGAAACATTCAGTACTTC,CASSSGQGNIQYF
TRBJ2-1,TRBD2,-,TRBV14,TGTGCCAGCAGCCTCAGACTAGCGGGAGTCGGCAATGAGCAGTTCTTC,CASSLRLAGVGNEQFF
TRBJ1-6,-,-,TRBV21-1,TGTGCCAGCAGCAAAGGGAGTATGGACAGGGGATCAAATTCACCCCTCCACTTT,CASSKGSMDRGSNSPLHF
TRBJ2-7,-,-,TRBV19,TGTGCCAGTAGCCCATTACAGGGAGGGGAGCAGTACTTC,CASSPLQGGEQYF
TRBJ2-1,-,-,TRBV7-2,TGTGCCAGCAGCTTAGTGGGAGGACCGAGCGCCGAGCAGTTCTTC,CASSLVGGPSAEQFF
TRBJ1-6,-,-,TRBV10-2,TGCGCCAGCACTCCCGACCGCTACGGGAGTTCACCCCTCCACTTT,CASTPDRYGSSPLHF
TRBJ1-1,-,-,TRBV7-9,TGTGCCAGCAGCTTAATGGGGACTGAAGCTTTCTTT,CASSLMGTEAFF
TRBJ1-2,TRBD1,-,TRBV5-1,TGCGCCAGCAGCCAACAGGGGAACTATGGCTACACCTTC,CASSQQGNYGYTF
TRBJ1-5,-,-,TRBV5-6,TGTGCCAGCAGCGGGGGATATAGCAATCAGCCCCAGCATTTT,CASSGGYSNQPQHF
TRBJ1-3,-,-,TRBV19,TGTGCCAGTACCTTTTCTGGAAACACCATATATTTT,CASTFSGNTIYF